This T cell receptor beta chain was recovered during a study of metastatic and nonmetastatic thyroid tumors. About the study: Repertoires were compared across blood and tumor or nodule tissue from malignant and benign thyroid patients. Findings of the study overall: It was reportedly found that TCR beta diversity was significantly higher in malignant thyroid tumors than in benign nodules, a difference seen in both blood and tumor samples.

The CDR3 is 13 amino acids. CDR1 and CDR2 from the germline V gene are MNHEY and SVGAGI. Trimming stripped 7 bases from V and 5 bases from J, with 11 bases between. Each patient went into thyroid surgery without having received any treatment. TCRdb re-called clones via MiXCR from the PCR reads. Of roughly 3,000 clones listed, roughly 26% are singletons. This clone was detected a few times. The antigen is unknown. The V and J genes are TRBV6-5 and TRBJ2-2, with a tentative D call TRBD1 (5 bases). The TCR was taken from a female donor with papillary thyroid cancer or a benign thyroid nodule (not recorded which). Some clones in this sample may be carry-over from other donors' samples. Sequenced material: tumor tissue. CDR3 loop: CASNFQGTGELFF. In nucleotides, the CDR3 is TGTGCCAGCAATTTTCAGGGAACCGGGGAGCTGTTTTTT.